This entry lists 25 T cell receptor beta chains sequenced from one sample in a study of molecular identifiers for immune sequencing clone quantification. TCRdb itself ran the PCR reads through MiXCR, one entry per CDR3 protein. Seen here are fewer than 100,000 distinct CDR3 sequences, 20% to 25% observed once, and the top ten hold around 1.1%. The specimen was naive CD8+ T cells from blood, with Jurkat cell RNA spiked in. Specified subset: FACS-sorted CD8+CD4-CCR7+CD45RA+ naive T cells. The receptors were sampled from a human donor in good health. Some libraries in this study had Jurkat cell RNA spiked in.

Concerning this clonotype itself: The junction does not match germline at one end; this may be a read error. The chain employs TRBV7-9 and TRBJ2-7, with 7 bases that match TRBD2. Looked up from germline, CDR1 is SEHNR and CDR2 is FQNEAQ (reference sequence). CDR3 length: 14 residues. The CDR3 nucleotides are TGTGCCAGCAGCTTCGAGGGAGGGTCCTACGTGCAGTACTTC. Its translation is CASSFEGGSYVQYF.

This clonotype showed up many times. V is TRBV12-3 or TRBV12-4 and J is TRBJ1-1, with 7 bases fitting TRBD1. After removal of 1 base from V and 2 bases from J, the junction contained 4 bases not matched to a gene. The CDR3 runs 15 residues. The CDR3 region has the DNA TGTGCCAGCAGTTTAGGACAGGGAACCAACACTGAAGCTTTCTTT. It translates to CASSLGQGTNTEAFF.

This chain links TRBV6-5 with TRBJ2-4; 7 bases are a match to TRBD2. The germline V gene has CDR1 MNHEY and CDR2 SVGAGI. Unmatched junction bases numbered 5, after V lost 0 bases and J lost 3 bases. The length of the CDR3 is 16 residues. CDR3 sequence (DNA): TGTGCCAGCAGTTACTCCGGGGGGATGGACAAAAACATTCAGTACTTC. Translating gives CASSYSGGMDKNIQYF.

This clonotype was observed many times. The CDR3 DNA follows: TGCGCCAGCAGCCAAGAACCCCGCTACACTGAAGCTTTCTTT. The encoded protein is CASSQEPRYTEAFF. This sequence joins TRBV4-1 and TRBJ1-1; D is ambiguous. The V gene's germline CDR1 is MGHRA and CDR2 YSYEKL. The CDR3 has 14 amino acids. Trimming removed 0 bases at V and 3 bases at J, with 8 bases between.

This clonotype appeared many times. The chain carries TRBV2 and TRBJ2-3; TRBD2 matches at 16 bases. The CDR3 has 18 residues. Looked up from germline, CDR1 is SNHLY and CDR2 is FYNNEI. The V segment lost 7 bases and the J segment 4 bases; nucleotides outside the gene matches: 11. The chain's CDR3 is CASKTGLAGGPGADTQYF. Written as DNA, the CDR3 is TGTGCCAGCAAGACGGGACTAGCGGGAGGGCCTGGGGCAGATACGCAGTATTTT.

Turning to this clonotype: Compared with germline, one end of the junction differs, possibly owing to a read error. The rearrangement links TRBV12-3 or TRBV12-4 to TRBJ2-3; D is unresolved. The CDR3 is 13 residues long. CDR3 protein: CTSSLGLTDTQYF. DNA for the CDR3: TGTACCAGCAGTTTAGGTCTCACAGATACGCAGTATTTT.

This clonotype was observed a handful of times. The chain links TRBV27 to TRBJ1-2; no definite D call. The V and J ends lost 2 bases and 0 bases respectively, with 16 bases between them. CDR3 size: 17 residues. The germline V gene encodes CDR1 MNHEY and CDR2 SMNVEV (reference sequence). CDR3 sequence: CASSLVGEGLANYGYTF. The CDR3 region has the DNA TGTGCCAGCAGTTTAGTAGGAGAAGGACTAGCTAACTATGGCTACACCTTC.

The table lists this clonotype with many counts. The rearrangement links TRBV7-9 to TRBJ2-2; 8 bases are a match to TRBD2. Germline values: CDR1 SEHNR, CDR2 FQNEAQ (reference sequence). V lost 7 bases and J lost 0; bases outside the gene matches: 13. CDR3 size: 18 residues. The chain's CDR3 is CASTTTSASSANTGELFF. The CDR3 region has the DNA TGTGCCAGCACCACGACTAGCGCCTCGAGCGCGAACACCGGGGAGCTGTTTTTT.

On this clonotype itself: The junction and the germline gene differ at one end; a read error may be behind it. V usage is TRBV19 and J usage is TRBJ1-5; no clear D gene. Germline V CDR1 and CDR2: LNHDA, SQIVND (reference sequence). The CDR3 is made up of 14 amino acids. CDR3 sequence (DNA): TGTGCCAGTACCCCTACCTCGGCAGGTCAGCCCCGGCATTTT. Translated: CASTPTSAGQPRHF.

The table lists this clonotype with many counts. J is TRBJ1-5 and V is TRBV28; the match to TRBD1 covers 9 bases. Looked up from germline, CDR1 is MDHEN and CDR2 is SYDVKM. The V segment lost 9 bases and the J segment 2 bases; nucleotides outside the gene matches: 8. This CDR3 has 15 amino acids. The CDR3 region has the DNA TGTGCCAGTTGGAACAGGGGGCTTGGCAATCAGCCCCAGCATTTT. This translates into CASWNRGLGNQPQHF.

Written as DNA, the CDR3 is TGTGCCAGCAGCGATAAGTTAGGGACACCCTACACCGGGGAGCTGTTTTTT. Residues: CASSDKLGTPYTGELFF. The V and J genes are TRBV7-9 and TRBJ2-2, with D perhaps matching TRBD1 (6 bases). V was clipped by 5 bases and J by 3 bases, with 19 bases between them. This CDR3 contains 17 residues. Per germline, CDR1 SEHNR and CDR2 FQNEAQ (reference sequence). Combining the CDR3 with reference TRBV7-9 and TRBJ2-2 gives the whole variable domain DTGVSQNPRHKITKRGQNVTFRCDPISEHNRLYWYRQTLGQGPEFLTYFQNEAQLEKSRLLSDRFSAERPKGSFSTLEIQRTEQGDSAMYLCASSDKLGTPYTGELFFGEGSRLTVL.

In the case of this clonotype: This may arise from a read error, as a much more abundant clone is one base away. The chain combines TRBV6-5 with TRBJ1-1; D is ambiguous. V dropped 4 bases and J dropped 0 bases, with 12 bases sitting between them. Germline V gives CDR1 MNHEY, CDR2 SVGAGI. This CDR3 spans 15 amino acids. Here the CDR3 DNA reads TGTGCCAGCAGTTGCGCCCAGGCCTTGAACACTGAAGCTTTCTTT. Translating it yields CASSCAQALNTEAFF.

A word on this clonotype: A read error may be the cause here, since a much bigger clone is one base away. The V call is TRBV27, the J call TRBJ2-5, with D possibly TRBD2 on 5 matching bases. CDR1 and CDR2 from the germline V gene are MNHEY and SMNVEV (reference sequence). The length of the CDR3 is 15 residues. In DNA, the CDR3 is TGTGCCGGCAGTTCCGGGGTGACTGAGCTGGAGACCCAGTACTTC. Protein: CAGSSGVTELETQYF.

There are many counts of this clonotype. The CDR3 DNA follows: TGTGCCAGCAGTTTCGGGAGCTCCTACAATGAGCAGTTCTTC. Amino acids: CASSFGSSYNEQFF. The chain employs TRBV27 and TRBJ2-1; D possibly corresponds to TRBD2 (6 bases). V was trimmed by 3 bases and J by 0 bases, leaving 6 bases between them. The CDR3 is made up of 14 amino acids. Per germline, CDR1 MNHEY and CDR2 SMNVEV (reference sequence).

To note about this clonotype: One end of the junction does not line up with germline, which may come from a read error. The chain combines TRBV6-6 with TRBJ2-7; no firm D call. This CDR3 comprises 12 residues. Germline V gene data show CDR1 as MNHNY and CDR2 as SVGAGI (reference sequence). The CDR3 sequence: CASIKGPYELYF. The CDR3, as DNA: TGTGCCAGCATCAAGGGCCCCTACGAGCTGTACTTC.

CDR3 coding DNA: TGTGCCTGGAGGGACGGGATGAACACTGAAGCTTTCTTT. Its translation is CAWRDGMNTEAFF. The rearrangement uses TRBV30 and TRBJ1-1; D ambiguous. In germline, CDR1 is GTSNPN, CDR2 SVGIG (reference sequence). The CDR3 extends over 13 amino acids. V dropped 3 bases and J dropped 0 bases, with 8 bases sitting between them. Full variable domain (rest looked up from reference TRBV30 and TRBJ1-1): SQTIHQWPATLVQPVGSPLSLECTVEGTSNPNLYWYRQAAGRGLQLLFYSVGIGQISSEVPQNLSASRPQDRQFILSSKKLLLSDSGFYLCAWRDGMNTEAFFGQGTRLTVV.

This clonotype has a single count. The CDR3 sequence: CASSLGTSGSYSYNEQFF. The CDR3 bases are TGTGCCAGCAGTTTGGGGACTAGCGGGAGTTACTCCTACAATGAGCAGTTCTTC. The chain has TRBV28 and TRBJ2-1; 14 bases map to TRBD2. The CDR3 runs 18 residues. Germline loops: CDR1 MDHEN, CDR2 SYDVKM. After removal of 3 bases from V and 0 bases from J, the junction contained 4 bases not matched to a gene.

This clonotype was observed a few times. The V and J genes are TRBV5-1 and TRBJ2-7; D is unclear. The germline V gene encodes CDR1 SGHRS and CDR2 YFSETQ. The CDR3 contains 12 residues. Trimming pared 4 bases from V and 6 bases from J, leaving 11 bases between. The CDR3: CASSATAGEQYF. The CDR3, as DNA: TGCGCCAGCAGCGCTACGGCTGGCGAGCAGTACTTC. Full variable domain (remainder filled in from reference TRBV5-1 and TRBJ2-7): KAGVTQTPRYLIKTRGQQVTLSCSPISGHRSVSWYQQTPGQGLQFLFEYFSETQRNKGNFPGRFSGRQFSNSRSEMNVSTLELGDSALYLCASSATAGEQYFGPGTRLTVT.

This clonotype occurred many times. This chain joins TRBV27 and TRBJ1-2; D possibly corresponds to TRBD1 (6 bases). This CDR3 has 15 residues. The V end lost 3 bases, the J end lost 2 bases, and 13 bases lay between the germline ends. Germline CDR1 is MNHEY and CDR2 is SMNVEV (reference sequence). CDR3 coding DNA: TGTGCCAGCAGTTTGAGTTCCGGGGGCAACTATGGCTACACCTTC. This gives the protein CASSLSSGGNYGYTF.

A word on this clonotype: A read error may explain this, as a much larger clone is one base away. The chain's CDR3 is CASSRGGGLGADTQYF. The CDR3 DNA reads TGTGCCAGCAGTCGGGGAGGGGGATTGGGGGCAGATACGCAGTATTTT. V usage is TRBV28 and J usage is TRBJ2-3, with D tentatively TRBD2 (7 bases). CDR1 and CDR2 from the germline V gene are MDHEN and SYDVKM. CDR3 size: 16 residues. The germline V and J ends were trimmed by 5 bases and 4 bases, with 19 bases remaining between them.

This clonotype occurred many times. CDR3 protein: CATTGAGELFF. The CDR3 coding sequence is TGTGCCACTACCGGGGCCGGGGAGCTGTTTTTT. The V call is TRBV19, the J call TRBJ2-2; weak D call: TRBD2 (5 bases). Deletions cut 10 bases from V and 6 bases from J, with 9 bases between. The germline V gene has CDR1 LNHDA and CDR2 SQIVND (reference sequence). There are 11 residues in the CDR3.

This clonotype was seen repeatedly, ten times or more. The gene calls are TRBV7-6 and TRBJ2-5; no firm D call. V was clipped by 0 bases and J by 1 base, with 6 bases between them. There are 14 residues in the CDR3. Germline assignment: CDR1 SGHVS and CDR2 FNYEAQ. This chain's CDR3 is CASSLAGFQETQYF. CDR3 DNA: TGTGCCAGCAGCTTAGCAGGATTCCAAGAGACCCAGTACTTC.

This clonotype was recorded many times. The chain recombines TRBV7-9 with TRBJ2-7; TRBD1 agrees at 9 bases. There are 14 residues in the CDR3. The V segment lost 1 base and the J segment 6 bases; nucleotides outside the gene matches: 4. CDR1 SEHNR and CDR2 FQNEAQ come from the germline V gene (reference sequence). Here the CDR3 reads CASSLDYRGLEQYF. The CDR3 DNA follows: TGTGCCAGCAGCTTAGACTACAGGGGGCTCGAGCAGTACTTC.

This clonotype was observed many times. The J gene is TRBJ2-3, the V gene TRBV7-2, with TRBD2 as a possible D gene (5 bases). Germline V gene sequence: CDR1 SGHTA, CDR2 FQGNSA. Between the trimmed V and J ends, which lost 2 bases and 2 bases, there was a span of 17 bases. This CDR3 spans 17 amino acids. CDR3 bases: TGTGCCAGCAGCTTAAGTTGGCGAACCGGGGACACAGATACGCAGTATTTT. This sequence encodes CASSLSWRTGDTDTQYF.

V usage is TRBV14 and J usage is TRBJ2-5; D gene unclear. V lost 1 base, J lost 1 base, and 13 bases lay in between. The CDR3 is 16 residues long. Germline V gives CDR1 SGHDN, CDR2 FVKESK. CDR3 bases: TGTGCCAGCAGCCAAGGGGCCAGGACCGCCCAAGAGACCCAGTACTTC. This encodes CASSQGARTAQETQYF.